Listed here are 6 T cell receptor beta chains from one sample, sequenced in a study of cytomegalovirus exposure and HLA in healthy donors. In the PCR, 60 Vbeta and 13 Jbeta primers were used. This table comes from immunoSEQ multiplex PCR, and its TCRdb copy is limited to in-frame clones, with some not included. This sample carries about 110,000 clones, roughly 70% of them seen once, and the ten largest clones take more than 0.7%. The sample comprised PBMCs. The receptors were sampled from a young woman in good health and CMV-seronegative.

The V call is TRBV6-5, the J call TRBJ1-2; no clear D. Germline V gene sequence: CDR1 MNHEY, CDR2 SVGAGI. This CDR3 is built from 13 residues. Trimming cost V 0 bases and J 4 bases, with 6 bases left between them. CDR3: CASSYSILYGYTF. CDR3 sequence (DNA): TGTGCCAGCAGTTACTCGATACTCTATGGCTACACCTTC.

The gene calls are TRBV5-4 and TRBJ2-1, with TRBD1 matching 7 bases. Germline V gene lookup returns CDR1 SGHNT and CDR2 YYREEE (reference sequence). This CDR3 spans 14 amino acids. V lost 3 bases to trimming and J lost 6 bases; unmatched junction nucleotides: 6. CDR3: CASSSPNRGNEQFF. Written as DNA, the CDR3 is TGTGCCAGCAGCTCCCCGAACAGGGGCAATGAGCAGTTCTTC.

This sequence joins TRBV7-2 and TRBJ1-1; maybe TRBD1 (6 bases). Germline CDR1 is SGHTA and CDR2 is FQGNSA. V shed 5 bases and J shed 0 bases, with 13 bases lying between them. CDR3 length: 15 residues. The CDR3 loop is CASSEQGTMNTEAFF. The DNA for the CDR3 is TGTGCCAGCAGCGAGCAGGGGACTATGAACACTGAAGCTTTCTTT.

The rearrangement links TRBV7-2 to TRBJ2-2, with 7 bases that match TRBD2. V dropped 5 bases and J dropped 1; count of bases not matched to a gene: 1. Germline-derived CDR1 and CDR2 are SGHTA and FQGNSA. This CDR3 is 14 amino acids long. DNA for the CDR3: TGTGCCAGCAGCGGGACTATGAACACCGGGGAGCTGTTTTTT. Residues: CASSGTMNTGELFF.

The chain is built from TRBV30 and TRBJ2-7; no reliable D call. The length of the CDR3 is 12 residues. The ends were cut back, 1 base at V and 3 bases at J, with 7 bases in the middle. Germline V CDR1 and CDR2: GTSNPN, SVGIG (reference sequence). Here the CDR3 reads CAWSGQYYEQYF. For the CDR3, the DNA is TGTGCCTGGAGTGGGCAGTACTACGAGCAGTACTTC.

This clone was observed a few times. The chain couples TRBV9 to TRBJ2-3, with 9 bases aligning to TRBD2. The CDR3 is 15 residues long. V was pared by 6 bases and J by 3 bases, with 8 bases of the junction left unmatched. Germline CDR1 reads SGDLS; CDR2 reads YYNGEE. The DNA of the CDR3 is TGTGCCAGCAACCCTAGCGGGATAATAACAGATACGCAGTATTTT. Translating it yields CASNPSGIITDTQYF.